This passage covers 7 T cell receptor beta chains from one sample sequenced in a study of control samples from healthy donors and cancer patients. Some clones are missing from TCRdb's copy, which holds only in-frame ones; the method was immunoSEQ multiplex PCR. The sample lists about 58,000 clones, nearly 90% occurring once. Sequenced material: PBMCs. The source of these receptors is a man in his fifties or sixties with colorectal cancer.

In its sample, this clone was seen a few times. V and J are TRBV5-4 and TRBJ1-1; TRBD1 might be the D (6 bases). In germline, CDR1 is SGHNT, CDR2 YYREEE (reference sequence). Trimming pared 3 bases from V and 0 bases from J, leaving 9 bases between. The CDR3 runs 14 residues. CDR3 amino acids: CASSSGTLNTEAFF. The CDR3 nucleotides are TGTGCCAGCAGCTCCGGGACATTGAACACTGAAGCTTTCTTT.

This CDR3 is CASSRRPGTGGEAFF. The CDR3 DNA is TGTGCCAGCAGTCGACGTCCCGGGACAGGGGGTGAAGCTTTCTTT. This chain connects TRBV6-2 or TRBV6-3 to TRBJ1-1; 11 bases match TRBD1. The CDR3 has 15 residues. CDR1 is MNHEY, CDR2 SVGEGT, per germline. With 5 bases clipped from V and 7 bases from J, the junction kept 9 bases outside the gene matches.

This clone was detected once. This chain connects TRBV7-9 to TRBJ1-1; TRBD1 agrees at 8 bases. Germline-derived CDR1 and CDR2 are SEHNR and FQNEAQ (reference sequence). This CDR3 contains 14 residues. V shed 5 bases and J 5 bases; nucleotides not matched to a gene: 7. CDR3 nucleotide sequence: TGTGCCAGCAGCCTAGGGACAGGTCGGACTGAAGCTTTCTTT. Translated: CASSLGTGRTEAFF.

This clone has only a few counts. The chain is built from TRBV19 and TRBJ1-2, with a weak D call TRBD1 (6 bases). In germline, CDR1 is LNHDA, CDR2 SQIVND (reference sequence). V was cut by 8 bases and J by 3 bases, with 13 bases left in between. The CDR3 consists of 13 residues. The CDR3 DNA is TGTGCCAGTCGAACAGGGTTTTACTATGGCTACACCTTC. It specifies CASRTGFYYGYTF.

The rearrangement links TRBV7-2 to TRBJ1-5; D is unresolved. Per the germline V gene, CDR1 is SGHTA and CDR2 is FQGNSA. V was clipped by 2 bases and J by 4 bases, with 12 bases between them. CDR3 length: 15 residues. The CDR3, as DNA: TGTGCCAGCAGCTTATCCGGAACTCTTAATCAGCCCCAGCATTTT. Translated: CASSLSGTLNQPQHF.

The CDR3 DNA follows: TGTGCCAGCAGTTACTCGAGCTGGGGGGCCAAAAACATTCAGTACTTC. Amino acids: CASSYSSWGAKNIQYF. The chain combines TRBV6-5 with TRBJ2-4; the D gene could be TRBD1 or TRBD2 (5 bases each). Germline assignment: CDR1 MNHEY and CDR2 SVGAGI. Trimming took off 0 bases at V and 1 base at J, with 10 bases between the two ends. The CDR3 covers 16 residues.

V and J are TRBV2 and TRBJ2-5; 14 bases are a match to TRBD2. The CDR3 is 14 amino acids. J was trimmed by 2 bases and V by 10 bases; bases with no gene match: 3. Germline CDR1 reads SNHLY; CDR2 reads FYNNEI. The CDR3 bases are TGTGCCACCCGGACTAGCGGGGGGCAAGAGACCCAGTACTTC. It codes for CATRTSGGQETQYF.